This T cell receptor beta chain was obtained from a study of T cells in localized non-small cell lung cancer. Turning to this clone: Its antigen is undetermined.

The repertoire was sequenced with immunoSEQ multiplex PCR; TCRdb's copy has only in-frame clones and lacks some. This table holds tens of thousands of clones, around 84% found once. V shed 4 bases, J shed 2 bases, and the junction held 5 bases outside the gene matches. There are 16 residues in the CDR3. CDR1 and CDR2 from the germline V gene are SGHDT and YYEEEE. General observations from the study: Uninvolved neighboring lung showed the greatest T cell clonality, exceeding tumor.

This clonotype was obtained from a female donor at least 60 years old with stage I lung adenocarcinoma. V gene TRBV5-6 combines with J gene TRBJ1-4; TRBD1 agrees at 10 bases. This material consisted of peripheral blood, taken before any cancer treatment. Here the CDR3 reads CASSTGQGGTNEKLFF. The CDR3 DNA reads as TGTGCCAGCAGCACCGGACAGGGGGGGACTAATGAAAAACTGTTTTTT.